These 32 T cell receptor beta chains were sequenced from one sample in a study of cytomegalovirus exposure and HLA in healthy donors. 60 Vbeta and 13 Jbeta primers were used in PCR. This table comes from immunoSEQ multiplex PCR, and its TCRdb copy is limited to in-frame clones, with some not included. Counted here are about 110,000 clones, 86% occurring once; the ten biggest clones make up less than 2%. Specimen: PBMCs. These receptors all come from a man in his forties or fifties in good health and CMV-seronegative.

The chain has TRBV29-1 and TRBJ1-1; TRBD1 agrees at 8 bases. This CDR3 contains 13 residues. With 7 bases clipped from V and 2 bases from J, the junction kept 6 bases outside the gene matches. Germline CDR1 and CDR2: SQVTM and ANQGSEA. The DNA of the CDR3 is TGCAGCGGAACCGACAGGGGAAACACTGAAGCTTTCTTT. Translated, it gives CSGTDRGNTEAFF.

V gene TRBV6-5 combines with J gene TRBJ1-4; D perhaps matches TRBD1 (5 bases). Trimming took 0 bases from V and 7 from J, leaving 15 bases between them. Germline-derived CDR1 and CDR2 are MNHEY and SVGAGI. The CDR3 totals 16 residues. The CDR3 spells CASSYSPLKGFEKLFF. In DNA form, the CDR3 reads TGTGCCAGCAGTTACTCTCCACTTAAGGGGTTTGAAAAACTGTTTTTT.

The chain has TRBV5-1 and TRBJ1-3; D perhaps matches TRBD1 (5 bases). The CDR3 has 16 residues. Germline V CDR1 and CDR2: SGHRS, YFSETQ. V was cut by 0 bases and J by 3 bases, with 13 bases left in between. CDR3 nucleotides: TGCGCCAGCAGCTTGGCCGCGGGGCAAAGTGGAAACACCATATATTTT. It specifies CASSLAAGQSGNTIYF.

This chain uses TRBV6-5 with TRBJ1-1, with TRBD1 matching over 7 bases. CDR3 size: 15 residues. With V trimmed by 6 bases and J by 0 bases, 7 bases remained unmatched. The germline CDR1 and CDR2 sequences are MNHEY and SVGAGI. The CDR3 protein is CASRRTGTMNTEAFF. The DNA of the CDR3 is TGTGCCAGCAGGAGGACAGGTACTATGAACACTGAAGCTTTCTTT.

This clone was counted only a few times. The same CDR3 arises from other DNA sequences in this sample as well. The chain links TRBV5-1 to TRBJ2-1, with TRBD2 as a possible D gene (5 bases). Germline loops: CDR1 SGHRS, CDR2 YFSETQ. This CDR3 contains 15 residues. The V end lost 2 bases, the J end lost 0 bases, and 9 bases lay between the germline ends. In nucleotides, the CDR3 is TGCGCCAGCAGCTTCCCTCGGGGCTCCTACAATGAGCAGTTCTTC. Its protein product is CASSFPRGSYNEQFF.

The rearrangement links TRBV27 to TRBJ2-1; 7 bases match TRBD1. This CDR3 is built from 12 residues. CDR1 MNHEY and CDR2 SMNVEV come from the germline V gene (reference sequence). V gave up 5 bases and J gave up 10 bases; unmatched junction bases: 5. As DNA, the CDR3 is TGTGCCAGCAGTCCGACAGGGTACGAGCAGTTCTTC. Residues: CASSPTGYEQFF.

V usage is TRBV14 and J usage is TRBJ2-5, with a weak D call TRBD2 (5 bases). This CDR3 has 12 residues. V was clipped by 4 bases and J by 14 bases, with 17 bases between them. The germline CDR1 and CDR2 sequences are SGHDN and FVKESK. CDR3: CASSLSGTTRYF. The CDR3 DNA reads as TGTGCCAGCAGCCTGAGCGGTACTACTCGTTACTTC.

The V call is TRBV29-1, the J call TRBJ2-5; 8 bases map to TRBD1. The CDR3 length is 17 residues. The trim removed 3 bases at V and 5 bases at J, leaving 17 bases unmatched. Germline values: CDR1 SQVTM, CDR2 ANQGSEA. The CDR3 sequence is CSVEGQGAGRVRETQYF. CDR3 bases: TGCAGCGTTGAGGGCCAGGGGGCGGGAAGGGTTAGGGAGACCCAGTACTTC.

In DNA, the CDR3 is TGTGCCAGCAGCTTAGGGAAACAGGGAGCCTATGGCTACACCTTC. It encodes CASSLGKQGAYGYTF. This sequence joins TRBV11-2 and TRBJ1-2, with D tentatively TRBD1 (6 bases). The CDR3 is 15 residues long. Germline V CDR1 and CDR2: SGHAT, FQNNGV. V was cut by 1 base and J by 4 bases, with 13 bases left in between.

V usage is TRBV5-6 and J usage is TRBJ1-4, with D unclear. V gave up 0 bases and J gave up 0 bases, with 9 bases separating them. The CDR3 runs 16 residues. The germline CDR1 and CDR2 sequences are SGHDT and YYEEEE. CDR3 bases: TGTGCCAGCAGCTTGGTTAGCTACACAACTAATGAAAAACTGTTTTTT. This encodes CASSLVSYTTNEKLFF.

The gene calls are TRBV7-2 and TRBJ2-7; 7 nucleotides agree with TRBD1. V lost 5 bases and J lost 2; bases outside the gene matches: 6. There are 14 residues in the CDR3. Per the germline V gene, CDR1 is SGHTA and CDR2 is FQGNSA. The CDR3 here is CASSTQGGPYEQYF. The CDR3 DNA reads TGTGCCAGCAGCACCCAAGGGGGCCCCTACGAGCAGTACTTC.

The V call is TRBV6-4, the J call TRBJ1-6, with 8 positions matching TRBD1. V was clipped by 8 bases and J by 7 bases; unmatched bases: 4. CDR3 length: 13 residues. CDR1 and CDR2 from the germline V gene are MRHNA and SNTAGT. CDR3 nucleotides: TGTGCCAGCGGACAGGGAGACAATTCACCCCTCCACTTT. It specifies CASGQGDNSPLHF.

This chain uses TRBV6-5 with TRBJ2-1; 8 positions agree with TRBD2. Germline V gives CDR1 MNHEY, CDR2 SVGAGI. V trimming: 10 bases; J trimming: 8 bases; junction bases outside the gene matches: 7. The CDR3 has 12 residues. The CDR3 reads CATLTGGYEQFF. The CDR3 coding sequence is TGTGCCACCCTCACGGGGGGGTATGAGCAGTTCTTC.

This chain connects TRBV7-6 to TRBJ1-1, with D tentatively TRBD1 (5 bases). The CDR3 consists of 13 residues. Germline CDR1 reads SGHVS; CDR2 reads FNYEAQ. Trimming stripped 4 bases from V and 4 bases from J, with 10 bases between. The CDR3 here is CASSSQGGTEAFF. In nucleotides, the CDR3 is TGTGCCAGCAGCTCCCAGGGAGGCACTGAAGCTTTCTTT.

This chain joins TRBV6-1 and TRBJ1-3, with D tentatively TRBD1 (5 bases). V was pared by 3 bases and J by 2 bases, with 11 bases between. This CDR3 is built from 15 residues. In germline, CDR1 is MNHNS, CDR2 SASEGT. The CDR3 nucleotides are TGTGCCAGCAGTGACGGGGGGACCCCTGGAAACACCATATATTTT. As protein: CASSDGGTPGNTIYF.

The rearrangement links TRBV6-6 to TRBJ1-5; possible D gene TRBD1, 6 bases. Trimming shortened V by 8 bases and J by 4 bases, and 18 bases separated the two germline ends. Germline assignment: CDR1 MNHNY and CDR2 SVGAGI (reference sequence). This CDR3 contains 15 residues. CDR3 region: CASGIGQSQNQPQHF. The CDR3 bases are TGTGCCAGCGGAATTGGACAGAGCCAAAATCAGCCCCAGCATTTT.

J is TRBJ2-1 and V is TRBV6-1, with a tentative D call TRBD1 (6 bases). Trimming pared 9 bases from V and 0 bases from J, leaving 12 bases between. Germline-derived CDR1 and CDR2 are MNHNS and SASEGT. This CDR3 spans 14 amino acids. CDR3 DNA: TGTGCCAGTCACCGGGACATCTCCTACAATGAGCAGTTCTTC. Protein product: CASHRDISYNEQFF.

J is TRBJ2-7 and V is TRBV5-5; D perhaps matches TRBD1 (5 bases). This CDR3 comprises 14 residues. Between the trimmed V and J ends, which lost 0 bases and 3 bases, there was a span of 10 bases. From germline, CDR1 is SGHKS and CDR2 YYEKEE (reference sequence). The chain's CDR3 is CASSLGRGRYEQYF. The CDR3 DNA is TGTGCCAGCAGCTTGGGAAGGGGCCGCTACGAGCAGTACTTC.

The chain recombines TRBV4-2 with TRBJ1-1; 8 bases align to TRBD1. CDR1 is LGHNA, CDR2 YNFKEQ, per germline. Unmatched junction bases numbered 3, after V lost 5 bases and J lost 4 bases. This CDR3 has 13 amino acids. The chain's CDR3 is CASSLDRVTEAFF. The CDR3 DNA reads as TGTGCCAGCAGCTTGGACAGGGTCACTGAAGCTTTCTTT.

This clone came up a few times. The gene calls are TRBV7-2 and TRBJ1-2; 11 bases map to TRBD1. There are 14 residues in the CDR3. The J segment lost 8 bases and the V segment lost 5 bases, leaving 7 bases of the junction unmatched. Germline V gene lookup returns CDR1 SGHTA and CDR2 FQGNSA. CDR3 bases: TGTGCCAGCAGCCTCGGACAGGGGGCCCGAGGCTACACCTTC. Translated, it gives CASSLGQGARGYTF.

The chain has TRBV7-2 and TRBJ2-5, with D maybe TRBD1 (6 bases). The CDR3 length is 16 residues. The V gene's germline CDR1 is SGHTA and CDR2 FQGNSA. Between the trimmed V and J ends, which lost 2 bases and 5 bases, there was a span of 18 bases. This chain's CDR3 is CASSLNPRGIRETQYF. For the CDR3, the DNA is TGTGCCAGCAGCTTAAACCCCAGGGGTATTAGGGAGACCCAGTACTTC.

V and J are TRBV28 and TRBJ1-4, with TRBD1 matching over 11 bases. Germline CDR1 reads MDHEN; CDR2 reads SYDVKM. V lost 5 bases to trimming and J lost 10 bases; unmatched junction nucleotides: 9. This CDR3 is built from 15 residues. The CDR3 sequence: CASSTDRDRGRKLFF. The CDR3 DNA reads as TGTGCCAGCAGTACTGACCGGGACAGGGGGAGAAAACTGTTTTTT.

The chain carries TRBV28 and TRBJ1-6; TRBD1 might be the D (5 bases). There are 15 residues in the CDR3. Trimming left V 6 bases short and J 4 bases short, with 13 bases between. Germline lookup yields CDR1 MDHEN and CDR2 SYDVKM. The CDR3 protein is CASSPGRGYNSPLHF. As DNA, the CDR3 is TGTGCCAGCAGCCCTGGGAGGGGTTATAATTCACCCCTCCACTTT. Looking up the rest from reference TRBV28 and TRBJ1-6 gives the full variable domain: DVKVTQSSRYLVKRTGEKVFLECVQDMDHENMFWYRQDPGLGLRLIYFSYDVKMKEKGDIPEGYSVSREKKERFSLILESASTNQTSMYLCASSPGRGYNSPLHFGNGTRLTVT.

The chain has TRBV6-5 and TRBJ2-3, with a possible D match to TRBD1 (6 bases). CDR3 length: 13 residues. V was pared by 4 bases and J by 6 bases, with 11 bases between. CDR1 and CDR2 from the germline V gene are MNHEY and SVGAGI. The CDR3 is CASSFHREDTQYF. CDR3 coding DNA: TGTGCCAGCAGTTTCCACAGGGAGGATACGCAGTATTTT.

The chain links TRBV19 to TRBJ1-5; no clear D. CDR1 and CDR2 (germline): LNHDA, SQIVND (reference sequence). The CDR3 extends over 12 amino acids. Trimming took off 5 bases at V and 7 bases at J, with 9 bases between the two ends. The CDR3 is CASSPRGQPQHF. DNA of the CDR3: TGTGCCAGTAGTCCCCGCGGGCAGCCCCAGCATTTT.

This clone was recorded a few times. The chain couples TRBV5-4 to TRBJ2-3, with TRBD2 matching 9 bases. The germline V gene encodes CDR1 SGHNT and CDR2 YYREEE (reference sequence). There are 15 residues in the CDR3. Trimming at V came to 1 base and at J to 5 bases, leaving 5 bases not matched to a gene. CDR3 in DNA: TGTGCCAGCAGCTTGCGCACTAGCGGGCAAGATACGCAGTATTTT. Encoded protein: CASSLRTSGQDTQYF. Full variable domain (outside the CDR3, taken from reference TRBV5-4 and TRBJ2-3): ETGVTQSPTHLIKTRGQQVTLRCSSQSGHNTVSWYQQALGQGPQFIFQYYREEENGRGNFPPRFSGLQFPNYSSELNVNALELDDSALYLCASSLRTSGQDTQYFGPGTRLTVL.

The CDR3 protein is CASSPRNADTQYF. Here the CDR3 DNA reads TGTGCCAGCAGCCCTAGGAACGCGGATACGCAGTATTTT. The chain employs TRBV5-4 and TRBJ2-3; no definite D call. Per the germline V gene, CDR1 is SGHNT and CDR2 is YYREEE (reference sequence). V lost 4 bases and J 6 bases, leaving 12 bases between the germline ends. This CDR3 region has 13 residues. The whole variable domain, remainder taken from reference TRBV5-4 and TRBJ2-3, is ETGVTQSPTHLIKTRGQQVTLRCSSQSGHNTVSWYQQALGQGPQFIFQYYREEENGRGNFPPRFSGLQFPNYSSELNVNALELDDSALYLCASSPRNADTQYFGPGTRLTVL.

The chain links TRBV10-3 to TRBJ2-7; 9 bases align to TRBD1. V shed 7 bases and J 3 bases; nucleotides not matched to a gene: 7. This CDR3 spans 14 amino acids. Germline CDR1 and CDR2: ENHRY and SYGVKD. CDR3 sequence reads: CAINPQGADYEQYF. DNA for the CDR3: TGTGCCATCAACCCACAGGGGGCTGACTACGAGCAGTACTTC.

The chain employs TRBV7-2 and TRBJ2-1; D is undetermined. Germline values: CDR1 SGHTA, CDR2 FQGNSA. The length of the CDR3 is 14 residues. Deletions cut 4 bases from V and 5 bases from J, with 12 bases between. CDR3 coding DNA: TGTGCCAGCAGCTCTCATGCCCCTAACAATGAGCAGTTCTTC. Translation gives CASSSHAPNNEQFF.

A few counts support this clone. V gene TRBV4-2 combines with J gene TRBJ2-3; 9 bases are a match to TRBD2. The CDR3 runs to 15 residues. The trim removed 1 base at V and 8 bases at J, leaving 7 bases unmatched. In germline, CDR1 is LGHNA, CDR2 YNFKEQ. CDR3 DNA sequence: TGTGCCAGCAGCCAAGCTAGCGGGGAACCGAGTACGCAGTATTTT. Translated: CASSQASGEPSTQYF.

The genes are TRBV5-1 and TRBJ2-7; D is undetermined. Trimming pared 7 bases from V and 2 bases from J, leaving 13 bases between. The CDR3 spans 13 residues. CDR1 is SGHRS, CDR2 YFSETQ, per germline. CDR3 nucleotides: TGCGCCAGCCGCCGCTCGACAACCTACGAGCAGTACTTC. It specifies CASRRSTTYEQYF.

This sequence joins TRBV6-6 and TRBJ1-6, with 7 bases that match TRBD1. The V gene's germline CDR1 is MNHNY and CDR2 SVGAGI (reference sequence). V gave up 4 bases and J gave up 9 bases; unmatched junction bases: 6. CDR3 length: 14 residues. CDR3 loop: CASSFRQGGSPLHF. The CDR3 DNA follows: TGTGCCAGCAGTTTTCGACAGGGAGGTTCACCCCTCCACTTT.